The 21 T cell receptor beta chains below come from one sample, sequenced in a study of blood T cells in healthy people across ages. A second PCR of roughly 7 to 11 cycles used a sample-barcoded 5' primer and a J-beta primer mix. TCRdb processed the 5' RACE reads anew with MiXCR; each CDR3 protein has one entry. The sample has roughly 800,000 distinct CDR3 sequences; 20% to 30% are singletons. These data also formed part of another study, on T cells of mothers and their children.

Sequencing was done on a sample of blood. All receptors come from a boy younger than 18 in good health.

The chain uses TRBV28 and TRBJ2-5; tentatively, D is TRBD2 (5 bases). Germline V gene sequence: CDR1 MDHEN, CDR2 SYDVKM. Trimming took 1 base from V and 1 from J, leaving 10 bases between them. This CDR3 comprises 15 residues. In nucleotides, the CDR3 is TGTGCCAGCAGTTTATTAGGACTCTCCCAAGAGACCCAGTACTTC. It specifies CASSLLGLSQETQYF.

The chain recombines TRBV12-3 or TRBV12-4 with TRBJ2-7; 8 positions agree with TRBD2. With the DNA end fitting TRBJ2-5 better, the J assignment may be wrong. This CDR3 comprises 13 residues. The CDR3 loop reads CASTLAGDLTQYF. CDR3 bases: TGTGCCAGCACGCTAGCGGGTGATCTGACCCAGTACTTC.

The V call is TRBV12-3 or TRBV12-4, the J call TRBJ2-1; maybe TRBD2 (5 bases). This CDR3 has 14 amino acids. V was pared by 8 bases and J by 0 bases, with 11 bases between. The CDR3 DNA reads TGTGCCAGCTGTCGGGGTAACTCCTACAATGAGCAGTTCTTC. This encodes CASCRGNSYNEQFF.

The table lists this clonotype with a few counts. The chain links TRBV6-1 to TRBJ1-6; 7 bases agree with TRBD1. Losses at the gene ends were 4 bases for V and 7 bases for J; bases not matched to a gene: 7. CDR1 and CDR2 (germline): MNHNS, SASEGT. This CDR3 comprises 15 residues. The CDR3 nucleotides read TGTGCCAGCAGTGGACAGGGTAAATCGAATTCACCCCTCCACTTT. Translating gives CASSGQGKSNSPLHF.

This clonotype occurred a few times. Sequence at one end of the junction differs from germline and may be a read error. CDR3 DNA: TGTGCCAGCAGCGCGACAGGGTCGCCCTCCTACAATAAGCAGTTCTTC. It is translated as CASSATGSPSYNKQFF. This rearrangement joins TRBV9 to TRBJ2-1; 7 bases fit TRBD1. Germline V gives CDR1 SGDLS, CDR2 YYNGEE. The CDR3 sequence is 16 residues long.

This chain links TRBV25-1 with TRBJ2-5; TRBD2 is a possible D gene (6 bases). The germline gives CDR1 MGHDK, CDR2 SYGVNS. CDR3 length: 15 amino acids. V was shortened by 0 bases and J by 0 bases, with 8 bases between the two germline ends. CDR3 region: CASSEYGGNQETQYF. The CDR3 nucleotides are TGTGCCAGCAGTGAATATGGAGGGAACCAAGAGACCCAGTACTTC.

This clonotype showed up many times. The rearrangement uses TRBV20-1 and TRBJ2-5; 7 nucleotides agree with TRBD2. Trimming removed 6 bases from V and 7 bases from J; junction bases left unmatched: 5. The CDR3 covers 11 residues. Germline lookup yields CDR1 DFQATT and CDR2 SNEGSKA (reference sequence). CDR3 amino acids: CSAGRGVTQYF. DNA for the CDR3: TGCAGTGCCGGCCGGGGGGTGACCCAGTACTTC.

This clonotype has more than one count but fewer than ten. The CDR3 region has the DNA TGCGCCAGCACCCTCCGGGACGGTGACTATGGCTACACCTTC. Protein sequence: CASTLRDGDYGYTF. This chain connects TRBV5-1 to TRBJ1-2; D is perhaps TRBD1 (5 bases). Looked up from germline, CDR1 is SGHRS and CDR2 is YFSETQ. This CDR3 has 14 amino acids. V lost 6 bases and J 3 bases, leaving 15 bases between the germline ends.

J is TRBJ2-1 and V is TRBV11-1, with a tentative D call TRBD1 (5 bases). The CDR3 covers 15 residues. Germline V gene sequence: CDR1 SGHAT, CDR2 FQDESV (reference sequence). The V end lost 5 bases, the J end lost 2 bases, and 13 bases lay between the germline ends. The DNA of the CDR3 is TGTGCCAGCAGCCCTGACAGACTTGCCTACAATGAGCAGTTCTTC. The encoded protein is CASSPDRLAYNEQFF. Full variable domain (outside the CDR3, taken from reference TRBV11-1 and TRBJ2-1): EAEVAQSPRYKITEKSQAVAFWCDPISGHATLYWYRQILGQGPELLVQFQDESVVDDSQLPKDRFSAERLKGVDSTLKIQPAELGDSAMYLCASSPDRLAYNEQFFGPGTRLTVL.

The CDR3 spells CASSHTSGGYQETQYF. Written as DNA, the CDR3 is TGTGCCAGCAGTCATACTAGCGGGGGGTACCAAGAGACCCAGTACTTC. The chain links TRBV27 to TRBJ2-5; 12 bases are shared with TRBD2. J was trimmed by 0 bases and V by 5 bases; bases with no gene match: 4. The germline CDR1 and CDR2 sequences are MNHEY and SMNVEV (reference sequence). The CDR3 is 16 residues long.

This rearrangement joins TRBV3-1 to TRBJ2-5; D gene ambiguous. Trimming took off 4 bases at V and 5 bases at J, with 17 bases between the two ends. The germline gives CDR1 LGHDT, CDR2 YNNKEL (reference sequence). The CDR3 extends over 15 amino acids. The CDR3 spells CASSPTGVVLETQYF. The CDR3 DNA reads as TGTGCCAGCAGCCCCACTGGGGTAGTCCTCGAGACCCAGTACTTC.

In its sample, this clonotype was seen a few times. The chain joins TRBV4-1 to TRBJ2-1, with TRBD1 as a possible D gene (6 bases). The V gene lost 4 bases and the J gene lost 6 bases, with 13 bases spanning the gap. The CDR3 runs to 14 residues. The germline gives CDR1 MGHRA, CDR2 YSYEKL. The CDR3 loop is CASSPRGGSNEQFF. DNA for the CDR3: TGCGCCAGCAGCCCCAGGGGCGGGTCCAATGAGCAGTTCTTC.

The genes are TRBV18 and TRBJ2-5, with D perhaps given as TRBD1 or TRBD2 (7 bases each). The J call may be mistaken, given a closer DNA end match to TRBJ2-1. CDR3 size: 16 residues. CDR1 is KGHSH and CDR2 is LQKENI in the germline V gene. This CDR3 is CASSRDRVRGGDEQFF. CDR3 nucleotide sequence: TGTGCCAGCTCACGCGACAGGGTCCGAGGGGGGGATGAGCAGTTCTTC.

The V call is TRBV6-5, the J call TRBJ2-5, with D tentatively TRBD1 (5 bases). The tail of the sequence fits TRBJ2-1 better, so the J call may be wrong. This CDR3 is 15 amino acids long. The germline V gene encodes CDR1 MNHEY and CDR2 SVGAGI. CDR3 protein: CASSYSMQGFDEQFF. The DNA for the CDR3 is TGTGCCAGCAGTTACTCGATGCAGGGATTTGATGAGCAGTTCTTC.

The table lists this clonotype with a few counts. The rearrangement uses TRBV6-5 and TRBJ2-7; the D is unclear. Trimming removed 5 bases from V and 3 bases from J, with 11 bases in between. This CDR3 region has 13 residues. The germline V gene encodes CDR1 MNHEY and CDR2 SVGAGI. The CDR3 DNA reads TGTGCCAGCAGTCCTCGGGTCTTCTACGAGCAGTACTTC. This codes for CASSPRVFYEQYF.

This clonotype was counted a few times. The rearrangement joins TRBV24-1 to TRBJ2-3; D is perhaps TRBD1 (5 bases). The CDR3 is made up of 15 amino acids. Between the trimmed V and J ends, which lost 2 bases and 4 bases, there was a span of 12 bases. The V gene's germline CDR1 is KGHDR and CDR2 SFDVKD. CDR3 DNA sequence: TGTGCCACCAGTGATTCGGGCAGGGTAGCAGATACGCAGTATTTT. The encoded protein is CATSDSGRVADTQYF.

Regarding this clonotype: Germline and junction disagree at one end, which may indicate a read error. The CDR3 nucleotides read TGTGCCAGCAGTTTAGCCAACTACAATGAGCAGTCCTTC. It is translated as CASSLANYNEQSF. This chain joins TRBV12-3 or TRBV12-4 and TRBJ2-5; D gene ambiguous. The CDR3 consists of 13 residues.

This chain connects TRBV12-3 or TRBV12-4 to TRBJ2-1, with D possibly being TRBD2 (6 bases). Trimming removed 6 bases from V and 3 bases from J, with 18 bases in between. The CDR3 length is 16 residues. In DNA form, the CDR3 reads TGTGCCAGCAGCGATCCGGGTGTGGAGGGCTACAATGAGCAGTTCTTC. Amino acid sequence: CASSDPGVEGYNEQFF.

In its sample, this clonotype was seen many times. This sequence joins TRBV18 and TRBJ2-7; 14 positions agree with TRBD2. CDR1 and CDR2 (germline): KGHSH, LQKENI. V lost 8 bases to trimming and J lost 2 bases; unmatched junction nucleotides: 5. The CDR3 contains 15 residues. The CDR3 DNA is TGTGCCAGCAGCCCGGGACTAGCGGGAGCCTACGAGCAGTACTTC. Translated: CASSPGLAGAYEQYF.

The rearrangement joins TRBV12-3 or TRBV12-4 to TRBJ1-2; unclear D gene. The CDR3 runs to 11 residues. Trimming pared 5 bases from V and 8 bases from J, leaving 9 bases between. CDR3 nucleotides: TGTGCCAGCAGTCCCCTAGGAGGCTACACCTTC. It encodes CASSPLGGYTF.

This clonotype was detected many times. The chain links TRBV5-1 to TRBJ1-1; D gene ambiguous. Germline V lookup: CDR1 SGHRS, CDR2 YFSETQ. This CDR3 spans 14 amino acids. V was cut by 0 bases and J by 0 bases, with 6 bases left in between. CDR3 DNA sequence: TGCGCCAGCAGCTTGGATAGGGTGAACACTGAAGCTTTCTTT. It yields the protein CASSLDRVNTEAFF.